These 14 T cell receptor beta chains were all obtained from the same sample, sequenced in a study of early T cells in non-severe SARS-CoV-2 infection. From the 5' RACE reads, TCRdb called clonotypes with MiXCR, one entry per CDR3 protein. The profile shows tens of thousands of distinct CDR3 sequences, roughly 9% of them singletons. Sample: whole blood, taken at baseline. The receptors originated from an adult who was a healthcare worker with PCR-confirmed SARS-CoV-2 infection or an uninfected control (not recorded which).

This clonotype was counted a few times. The rearrangement joins TRBV2 to TRBJ1-5, with D perhaps matching TRBD1 (5 bases). Trimming took 3 bases from V and 4 from J, leaving 7 bases between them. This CDR3 spans 13 amino acids. CDR1 is SNHLY, CDR2 FYNNEI, per germline. The CDR3 loop reads CASSDRVNQPQHF. CDR3 nucleotide sequence: TGTGCCAGCAGTGACAGGGTTAATCAGCCCCAGCATTTT.

V usage is TRBV2 and J usage is TRBJ1-2, with 10 bases fitting TRBD1. Germline CDR1 SNHLY, CDR2 FYNNEI. The CDR3 extends over 15 amino acids. The trim removed 5 bases at V and 5 bases at J, leaving 8 bases unmatched. The CDR3 reads CASSPSTGGYYGYTF. CDR3 sequence (DNA): TGTGCCAGCAGTCCCTCGACAGGGGGCTATTATGGCTACACCTTC.

Ten or more counts support this clonotype. The chain links TRBV12-3 or TRBV12-4 to TRBJ2-1; no definite D call. V was shortened by 6 bases and J by 6 bases, with 9 bases between the two germline ends. The CDR3 has 12 residues. CDR3 sequence: CASSLYANEQFF. The CDR3 DNA is TGTGCCAGCAGCCTATACGCCAATGAGCAGTTCTTC.

Only a few counts were recorded for this clonotype. This chain connects TRBV5-5 to TRBJ2-1; D might be TRBD1 (6 bases). V was shortened by 3 bases and J by 2 bases, with 12 bases between the two germline ends. Germline V CDR1 and CDR2: SGHKS, YYEKEE (reference sequence). The CDR3 is 15 amino acids. CDR3 DNA: TGTGCCAGCAGCTCGGAACAGGGAACCTACAATGAGCAGTTCTTC. This translates into CASSSEQGTYNEQFF.

This clonotype was detected many times. The genes are TRBV19 and TRBJ2-7, with 10 positions matching TRBD1. V gave up 10 bases and J gave up 5 bases; unmatched junction bases: 8. Germline-derived CDR1 and CDR2 are LNHDA and SQIVND (reference sequence). The CDR3 is 13 amino acids. CDR3 nucleotides: TGTGCCACCCGGGACAGGGGAGGCCACGAGCAGTACTTC. Protein product: CATRDRGGHEQYF.

This clonotype occurred many times. One end of the junction is discordant with germline, which a read error may explain. The chain carries TRBV10-1 and TRBJ2-4, with D hard to call. The CDR3 runs to 9 residues. CDR1 WNHNN and CDR2 SYGVQD come from the germline V gene (reference sequence). The CDR3 region is CASRTSWWF. For the CDR3, the DNA is TGCGCCAGCAGGACGAGTTGGTGGTTC.

On this clonotype itself: A read error may be the cause here, since a much bigger clone is one base away. The V gene is TRBV12-3 or TRBV12-4, the J gene TRBJ2-5; TRBD2 agrees at 7 bases. This CDR3 region has 15 residues. V trimming: 7 bases; J trimming: 2 bases; junction bases outside the gene matches: 10. This CDR3 reads CASTSFTSVQETQYF. In DNA, the CDR3 is TGTGCCAGCACGAGCTTTACTAGCGTGCAAGAGACCCAGTACTTC.

The chain joins TRBV5-6 to TRBJ1-2, with TRBD1 identical over 7 bases. From germline, CDR1 is SGHDT and CDR2 YYEEEE. This CDR3 comprises 14 residues. The ends lost 5 bases at V and 5 bases at J; junction bases unmatched: 9. The CDR3 region is CASRKRDSTYGYTF. CDR3 sequence (DNA): TGTGCCAGCAGAAAGCGGGACAGCACGTATGGCTACACCTTC.

This clonotype was detected ten times or more. The CDR3 nucleotides read TGTGCCAGCATACAGGGAGGGAACACTGAAGCTTTCTTT. Protein: CASIQGGNTEAFF. The chain uses TRBV12-3 or TRBV12-4 and TRBJ1-1; tentatively, D is TRBD1 (6 bases). CDR3 length: 13 residues. The germline V and J ends were trimmed by 7 bases and 1 base, with 10 bases remaining between them.

This clonotype has only a few counts. This chain links TRBV5-1 with TRBJ2-5; weak D call: TRBD1 (6 bases). The CDR3 sequence is 15 residues long. Looked up from germline, CDR1 is SGHRS and CDR2 is YFSETQ. V was trimmed by 3 bases and J by 5 bases, leaving 17 bases between them. The CDR3 spells CASSSTGTSLETQYF. The CDR3 bases are TGCGCCAGCAGCTCAACCGGGACATCGCTTGAGACCCAGTACTTC.

This clonotype was detected a few times. V is TRBV5-6 and J is TRBJ1-1, with unresolved D. CDR3 length equals 13 residues. The germline V gene has CDR1 SGHDT and CDR2 YYEEEE. Trimming left V 3 bases short and J 4 bases short, with 10 bases between. In nucleotides, the CDR3 is TGTGCCAGCAGCTCCTTATCTATCACTGAAGCTTTCTTT. It is translated as CASSSLSITEAFF.

This clonotype was counted at least ten times. The chain is built from TRBV6-5 and TRBJ2-2; 8 bases are a match to TRBD2. V shed 6 bases, J shed 0 bases, and the junction held 3 bases outside the gene matches. The CDR3 spans 15 residues. CDR1 is MNHEY and CDR2 is SVGAGI in the germline V gene. DNA for the CDR3: TGTGCCAGCAGAGCGGGGGTCGCGAACACCGGGGAGCTGTTTTTT. This codes for CASRAGVANTGELFF.

V gene TRBV20-1 combines with J gene TRBJ1-1, with D unresolved. The CDR3 covers 12 residues. V lost 5 bases and J lost 8, with 15 bases in between. Germline V gene data show CDR1 as DFQATT and CDR2 as SNEGSKA (reference sequence). The CDR3 DNA reads TGCAGTGCTGGGGTGTCCGCACCCGAAGCTTTCTTT. It codes for CSAGVSAPEAFF.

The chain carries TRBV29-1 and TRBJ2-2; D may correspond to TRBD1 or TRBD2 (5 bases each). The CDR3 totals 15 residues. Germline V gene lookup returns CDR1 SQVTM and CDR2 ANQGSEA. The germline V and J ends were trimmed by 1 base and 2 bases, with 11 bases remaining between them. The CDR3 region is CSVEALGGNTGELFF. The CDR3 DNA follows: TGCAGCGTTGAAGCGCTTGGGGGTAACACCGGGGAGCTGTTTTTT.